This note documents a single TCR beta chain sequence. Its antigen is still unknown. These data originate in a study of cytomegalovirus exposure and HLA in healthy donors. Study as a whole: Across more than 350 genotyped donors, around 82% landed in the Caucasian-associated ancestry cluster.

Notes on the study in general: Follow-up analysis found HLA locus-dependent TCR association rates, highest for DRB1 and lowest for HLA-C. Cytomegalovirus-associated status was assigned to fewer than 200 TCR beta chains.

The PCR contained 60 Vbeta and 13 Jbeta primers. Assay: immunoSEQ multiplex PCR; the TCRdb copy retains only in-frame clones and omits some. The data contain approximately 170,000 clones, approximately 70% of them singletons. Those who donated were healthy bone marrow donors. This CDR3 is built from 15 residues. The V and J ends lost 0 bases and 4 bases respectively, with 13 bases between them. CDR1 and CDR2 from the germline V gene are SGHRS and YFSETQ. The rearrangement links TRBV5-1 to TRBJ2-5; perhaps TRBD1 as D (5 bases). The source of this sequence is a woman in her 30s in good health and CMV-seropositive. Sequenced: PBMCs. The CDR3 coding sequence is TGCGCCAGCAGCTTGGTGAAGGGCAGGGCAGAGACCCAGTACTTC. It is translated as CASSLVKGRAETQYF. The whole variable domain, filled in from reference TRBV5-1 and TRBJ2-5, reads KAGVTQTPRYLIKTRGQQVTLSCSPISGHRSVSWYQQTPGQGLQFLFEYFSETQRNKGNFPGRFSGRQFSNSRSEMNVSTLELGDSALYLCASSLVKGRAETQYFGPGTRLLVL.